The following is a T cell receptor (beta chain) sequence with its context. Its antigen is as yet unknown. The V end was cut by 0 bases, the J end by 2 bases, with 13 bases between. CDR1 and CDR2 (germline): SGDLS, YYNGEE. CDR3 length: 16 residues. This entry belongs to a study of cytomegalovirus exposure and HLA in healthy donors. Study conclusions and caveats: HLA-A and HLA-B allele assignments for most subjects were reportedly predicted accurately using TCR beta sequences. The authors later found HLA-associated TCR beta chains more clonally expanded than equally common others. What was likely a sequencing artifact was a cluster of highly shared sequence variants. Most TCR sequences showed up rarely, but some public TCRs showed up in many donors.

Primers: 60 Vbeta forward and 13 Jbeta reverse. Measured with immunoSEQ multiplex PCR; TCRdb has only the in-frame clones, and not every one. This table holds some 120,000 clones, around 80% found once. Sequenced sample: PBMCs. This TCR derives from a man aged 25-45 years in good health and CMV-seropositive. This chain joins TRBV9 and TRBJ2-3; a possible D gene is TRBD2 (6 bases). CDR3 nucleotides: TGTGCCAGCAGCGTAGGCGGGACTGGGTACACAGATACGCAGTATTTT. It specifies CASSVGGTGYTDTQYF. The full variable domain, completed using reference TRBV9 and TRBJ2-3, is DSGVTQTPKHLITATGQRVTLRCSPRSGDLSVYWYQQSLDQGLQFLIQYYNGEERAKGNILERFSAQQFPDLHSELNLSSLELGDSALYFCASSVGGTGYTDTQYFGPGTRLTVL.